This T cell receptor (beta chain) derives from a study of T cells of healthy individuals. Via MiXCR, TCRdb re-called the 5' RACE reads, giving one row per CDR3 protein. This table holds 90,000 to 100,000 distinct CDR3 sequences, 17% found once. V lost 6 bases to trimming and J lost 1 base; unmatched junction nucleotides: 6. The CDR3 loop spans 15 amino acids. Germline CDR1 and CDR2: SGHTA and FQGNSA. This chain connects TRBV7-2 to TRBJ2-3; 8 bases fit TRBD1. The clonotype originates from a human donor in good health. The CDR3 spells CASSLLRGRTDTQYF. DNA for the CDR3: TGTGCCAGCAGTCTTCTCAGGGGGCGCACAGATACGCAGTATTTT. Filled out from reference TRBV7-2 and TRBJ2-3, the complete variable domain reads GAGVSQSPSNKVTEKGKDVELRCDPISGHTALYWYRQSLGQGLEFLIYFQGNSAPDKSGLPSDRFSAERTGGSVSTLTIQRTQQEDSAVYLCASSLLRGRTDTQYFGPGTRLTVL.